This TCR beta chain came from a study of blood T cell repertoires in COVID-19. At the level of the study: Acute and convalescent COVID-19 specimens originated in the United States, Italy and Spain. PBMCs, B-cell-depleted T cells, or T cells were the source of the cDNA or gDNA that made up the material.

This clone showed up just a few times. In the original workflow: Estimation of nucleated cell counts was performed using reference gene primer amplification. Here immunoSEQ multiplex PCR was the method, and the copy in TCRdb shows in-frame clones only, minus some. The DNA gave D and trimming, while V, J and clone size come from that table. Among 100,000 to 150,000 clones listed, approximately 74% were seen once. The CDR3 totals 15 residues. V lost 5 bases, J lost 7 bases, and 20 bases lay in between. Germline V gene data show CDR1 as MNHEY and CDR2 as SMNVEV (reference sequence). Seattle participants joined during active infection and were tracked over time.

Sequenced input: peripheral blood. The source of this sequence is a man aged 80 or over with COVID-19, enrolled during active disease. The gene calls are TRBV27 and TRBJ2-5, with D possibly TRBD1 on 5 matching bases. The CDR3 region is CASSTIGAGDGTQYF. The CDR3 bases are TGTGCCAGCAGTACTATAGGGGCAGGTGATGGGACCCAGTACTTC.